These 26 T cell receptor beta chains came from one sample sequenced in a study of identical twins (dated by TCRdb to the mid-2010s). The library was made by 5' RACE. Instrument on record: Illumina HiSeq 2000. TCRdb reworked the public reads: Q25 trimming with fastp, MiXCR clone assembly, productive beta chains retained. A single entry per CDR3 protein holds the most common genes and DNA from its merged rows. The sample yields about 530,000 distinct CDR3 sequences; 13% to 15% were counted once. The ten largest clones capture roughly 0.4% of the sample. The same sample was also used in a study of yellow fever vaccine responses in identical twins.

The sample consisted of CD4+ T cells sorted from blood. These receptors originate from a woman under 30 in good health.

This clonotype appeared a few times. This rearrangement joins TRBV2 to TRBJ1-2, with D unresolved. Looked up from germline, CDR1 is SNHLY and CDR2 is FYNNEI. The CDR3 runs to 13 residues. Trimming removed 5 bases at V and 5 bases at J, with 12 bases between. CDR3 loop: CASSSVEEYGYTF. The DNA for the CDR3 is TGTGCCAGCAGTTCGGTAGAGGAGTATGGCTACACCTTC.

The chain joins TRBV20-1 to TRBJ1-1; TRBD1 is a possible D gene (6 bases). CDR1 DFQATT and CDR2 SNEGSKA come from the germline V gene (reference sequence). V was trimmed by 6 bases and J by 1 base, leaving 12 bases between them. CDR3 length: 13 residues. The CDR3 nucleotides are TGCAGTGCCAAGAGACAGGAGAACACTGAAGCTTTCTTT. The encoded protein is CSAKRQENTEAFF.

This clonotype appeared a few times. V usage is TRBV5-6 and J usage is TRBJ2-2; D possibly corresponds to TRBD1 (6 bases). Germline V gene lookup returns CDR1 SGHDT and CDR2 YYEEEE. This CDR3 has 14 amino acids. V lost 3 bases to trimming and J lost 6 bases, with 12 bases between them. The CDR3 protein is CASSWRTAPGELFF. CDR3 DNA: TGTGCCAGCAGCTGGCGGACAGCCCCCGGGGAGCTGTTTTTT.

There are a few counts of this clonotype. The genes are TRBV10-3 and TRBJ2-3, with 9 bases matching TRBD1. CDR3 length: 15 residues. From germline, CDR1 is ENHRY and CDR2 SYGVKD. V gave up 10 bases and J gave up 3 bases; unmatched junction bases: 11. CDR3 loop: CATRSGTGRTDTQYF. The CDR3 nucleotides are TGTGCCACCCGATCCGGGACAGGGAGGACAGATACGCAGTATTTT.

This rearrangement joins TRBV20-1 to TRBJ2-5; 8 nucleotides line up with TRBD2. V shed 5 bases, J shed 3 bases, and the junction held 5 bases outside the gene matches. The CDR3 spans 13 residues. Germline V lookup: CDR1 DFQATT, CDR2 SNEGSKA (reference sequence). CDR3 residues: CSASPGLEETQYF. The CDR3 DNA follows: TGCAGTGCTTCTCCGGGACTAGAAGAGACCCAGTACTTC.

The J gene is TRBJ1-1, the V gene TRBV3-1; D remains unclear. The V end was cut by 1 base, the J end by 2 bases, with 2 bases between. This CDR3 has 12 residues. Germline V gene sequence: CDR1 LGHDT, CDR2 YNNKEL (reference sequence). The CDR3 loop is CASSQANTEAFF. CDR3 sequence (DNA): TGTGCCAGCAGCCAAGCTAACACTGAAGCTTTCTTT.

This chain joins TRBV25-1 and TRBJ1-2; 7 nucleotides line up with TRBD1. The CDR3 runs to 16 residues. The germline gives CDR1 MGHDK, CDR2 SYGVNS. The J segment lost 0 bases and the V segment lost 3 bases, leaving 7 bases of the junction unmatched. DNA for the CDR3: TGTGCCAGCAGTGAGGGCAGGGGGAAGGCTAACTATGGCTACACCTTC. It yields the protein CASSEGRGKANYGYTF.

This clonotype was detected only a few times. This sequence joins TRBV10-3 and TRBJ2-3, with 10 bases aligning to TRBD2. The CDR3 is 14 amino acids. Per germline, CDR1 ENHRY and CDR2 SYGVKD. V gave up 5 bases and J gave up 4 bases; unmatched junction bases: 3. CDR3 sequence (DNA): TGTGCCATCAGTCCGAGCGGGAGGGCAGATACGCAGTATTTT. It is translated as CAISPSGRADTQYF.

CDR3 nucleotides: TGTGCCAGTAAACTCGGGGTACTAGCGGGAACAGATACGCAGTATTTT. Translating it yields CASKLGVLAGTDTQYF. V usage is TRBV12-3 or TRBV12-4 and J usage is TRBJ2-3; 10 bases are a match to TRBD2. This CDR3 is 16 amino acids long. The J segment lost 3 bases and the V segment lost 9 bases, leaving 12 bases of the junction unmatched.

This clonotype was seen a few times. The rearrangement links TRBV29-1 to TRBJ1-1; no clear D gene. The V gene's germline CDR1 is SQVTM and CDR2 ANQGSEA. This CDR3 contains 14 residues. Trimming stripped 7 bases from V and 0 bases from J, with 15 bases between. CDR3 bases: TGCAGCGCTTGGCAAGATCGGGTGAACACTGAAGCTTTCTTT. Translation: CSAWQDRVNTEAFF.

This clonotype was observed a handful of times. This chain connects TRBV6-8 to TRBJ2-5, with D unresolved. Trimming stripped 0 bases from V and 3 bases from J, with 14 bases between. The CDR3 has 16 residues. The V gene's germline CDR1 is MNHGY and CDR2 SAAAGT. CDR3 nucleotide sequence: TGTGCCAGCAGTTACTCGATAAAGCTGGGGAAAGAGACCCAGTACTTC. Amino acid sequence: CASSYSIKLGKETQYF.

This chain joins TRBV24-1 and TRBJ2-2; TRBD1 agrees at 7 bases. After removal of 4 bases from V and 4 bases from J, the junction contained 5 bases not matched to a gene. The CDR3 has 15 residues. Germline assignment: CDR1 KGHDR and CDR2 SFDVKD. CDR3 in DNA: TGTGCCACCAGTGACCCGGGACAGCCCACCGGGGAGCTGTTTTTT. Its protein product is CATSDPGQPTGELFF.

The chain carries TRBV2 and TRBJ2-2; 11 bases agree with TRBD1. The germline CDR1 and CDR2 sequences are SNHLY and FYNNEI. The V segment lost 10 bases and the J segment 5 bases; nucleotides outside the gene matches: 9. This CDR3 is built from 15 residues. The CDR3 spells CATRTGTGGTGELFF. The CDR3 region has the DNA TGTGCCACCCGGACCGGGACAGGGGGGACCGGGGAGCTGTTTTTT.

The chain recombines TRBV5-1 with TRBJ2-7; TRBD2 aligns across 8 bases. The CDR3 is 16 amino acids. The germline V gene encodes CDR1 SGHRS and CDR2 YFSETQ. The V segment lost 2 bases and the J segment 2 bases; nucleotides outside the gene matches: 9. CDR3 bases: TGCGCCAGCAGCTTCGGGGGGGAAACTAAGACCTACGAGCAGTACTTC. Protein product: CASSFGGETKTYEQYF. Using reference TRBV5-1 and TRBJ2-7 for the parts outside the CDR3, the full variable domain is KAGVTQTPRYLIKTRGQQVTLSCSPISGHRSVSWYQQTPGQGLQFLFEYFSETQRNKGNFPGRFSGRQFSNSRSEMNVSTLELGDSALYLCASSFGGETKTYEQYFGPGTRLTVT.

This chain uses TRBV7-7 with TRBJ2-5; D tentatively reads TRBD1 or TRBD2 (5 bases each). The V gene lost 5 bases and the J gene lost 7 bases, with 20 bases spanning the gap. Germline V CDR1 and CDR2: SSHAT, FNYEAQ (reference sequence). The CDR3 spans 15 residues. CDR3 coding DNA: TGTGCCAGCAGCCCCTCCACGGGACCGACAAGGACCCAGTACTTC. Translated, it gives CASSPSTGPTRTQYF.

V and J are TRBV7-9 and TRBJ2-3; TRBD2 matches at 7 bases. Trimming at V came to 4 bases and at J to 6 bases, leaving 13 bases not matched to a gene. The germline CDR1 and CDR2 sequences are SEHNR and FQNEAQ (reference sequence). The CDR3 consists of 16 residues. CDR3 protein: CASSSQRGTAGDTQYF. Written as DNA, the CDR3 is TGTGCCAGCAGCTCCCAGCGGGGCACGGCTGGGGATACGCAGTATTTT.

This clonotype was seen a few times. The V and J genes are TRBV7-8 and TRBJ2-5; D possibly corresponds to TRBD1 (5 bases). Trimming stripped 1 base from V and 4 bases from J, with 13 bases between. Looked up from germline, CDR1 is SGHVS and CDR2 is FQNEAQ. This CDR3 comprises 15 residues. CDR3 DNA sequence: TGTGCCAGCAGCTTAGGGCAGGGTATGGGAGAGACCCAGTACTTC. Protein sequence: CASSLGQGMGETQYF. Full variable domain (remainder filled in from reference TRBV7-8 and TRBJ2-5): GAGVSQSPRYKVAKRGQDVALRCDPISGHVSLFWYQQALGQGPEFLTYFQNEAQLDKSGLPSDRFFAERPEGSVSTLKIQRTQQEDSAVYLCASSLGQGMGETQYFGPGTRLLVL.

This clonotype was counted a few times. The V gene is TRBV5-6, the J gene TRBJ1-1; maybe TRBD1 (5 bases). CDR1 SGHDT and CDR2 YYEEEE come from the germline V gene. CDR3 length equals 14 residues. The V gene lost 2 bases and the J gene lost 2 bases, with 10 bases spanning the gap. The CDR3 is CASSFWGVNTEAFF. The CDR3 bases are TGTGCCAGCAGCTTTTGGGGGGTCAACACTGAAGCTTTCTTT.

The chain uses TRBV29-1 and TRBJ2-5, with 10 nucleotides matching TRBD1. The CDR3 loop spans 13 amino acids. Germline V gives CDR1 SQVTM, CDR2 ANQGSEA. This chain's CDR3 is CITGGTGEETQYF. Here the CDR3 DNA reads TGCATCACCGGGGGGACAGGGGAAGAGACCCAGTACTTC.

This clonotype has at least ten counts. CDR3 sequence: CASRRLAGGPRNEQFF. The CDR3 DNA sequence: TGTGCCAGCCGACGACTAGCGGGGGGGCCGAGAAATGAGCAGTTCTTC. The chain combines TRBV3-1 with TRBJ2-1; 14 bases map to TRBD2. Germline CDR1 LGHDT, CDR2 YNNKEL (reference sequence). There are 16 residues in the CDR3. V dropped 8 bases and J dropped 7; count of bases not matched to a gene: 10.

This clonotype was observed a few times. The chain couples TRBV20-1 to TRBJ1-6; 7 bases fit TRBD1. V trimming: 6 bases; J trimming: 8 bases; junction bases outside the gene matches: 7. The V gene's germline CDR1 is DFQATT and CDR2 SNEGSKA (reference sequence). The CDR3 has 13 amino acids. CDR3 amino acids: CSARDSVDSPLHF. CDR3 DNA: TGCAGTGCGAGGGACAGCGTCGATTCACCCCTCCACTTT.

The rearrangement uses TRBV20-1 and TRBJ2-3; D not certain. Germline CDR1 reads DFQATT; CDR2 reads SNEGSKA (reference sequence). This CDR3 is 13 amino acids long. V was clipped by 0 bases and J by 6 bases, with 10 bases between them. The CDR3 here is CSARDSRADTQYF. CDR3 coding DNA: TGCAGTGCTAGAGATAGCCGAGCTGATACGCAGTATTTT.

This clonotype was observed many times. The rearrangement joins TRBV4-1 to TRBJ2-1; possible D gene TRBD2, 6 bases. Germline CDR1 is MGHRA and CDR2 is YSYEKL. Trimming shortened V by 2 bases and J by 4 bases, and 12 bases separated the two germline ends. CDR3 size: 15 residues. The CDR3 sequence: CASSQRGEIYNEQFF. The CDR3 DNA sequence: TGCGCCAGCAGCCAACGCGGGGAGATTTACAATGAGCAGTTCTTC.

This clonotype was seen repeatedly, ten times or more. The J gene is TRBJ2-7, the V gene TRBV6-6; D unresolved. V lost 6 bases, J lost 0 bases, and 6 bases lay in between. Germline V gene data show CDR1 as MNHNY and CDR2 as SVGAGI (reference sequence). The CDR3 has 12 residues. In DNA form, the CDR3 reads TGTGCCAGCAGCCCCAGCTCCTACGAGCAGTACGTC. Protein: CASSPSSYEQYV.

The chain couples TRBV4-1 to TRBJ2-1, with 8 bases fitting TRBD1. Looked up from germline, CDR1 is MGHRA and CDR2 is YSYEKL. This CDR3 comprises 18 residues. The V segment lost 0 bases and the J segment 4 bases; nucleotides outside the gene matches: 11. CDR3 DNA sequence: TGCGCCAGCAGCCAAGAATGGATAGGGACAGGAGGTTACAATGAGCAGTTCTTC. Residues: CASSQEWIGTGGYNEQFF.

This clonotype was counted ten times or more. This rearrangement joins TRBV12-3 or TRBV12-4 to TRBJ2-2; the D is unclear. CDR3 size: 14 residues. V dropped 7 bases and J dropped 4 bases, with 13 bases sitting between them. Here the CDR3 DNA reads TGTGCCAGCAACGGACCCCCCGGCACCGGGGAGCTGTTTTTT. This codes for CASNGPPGTGELFF.